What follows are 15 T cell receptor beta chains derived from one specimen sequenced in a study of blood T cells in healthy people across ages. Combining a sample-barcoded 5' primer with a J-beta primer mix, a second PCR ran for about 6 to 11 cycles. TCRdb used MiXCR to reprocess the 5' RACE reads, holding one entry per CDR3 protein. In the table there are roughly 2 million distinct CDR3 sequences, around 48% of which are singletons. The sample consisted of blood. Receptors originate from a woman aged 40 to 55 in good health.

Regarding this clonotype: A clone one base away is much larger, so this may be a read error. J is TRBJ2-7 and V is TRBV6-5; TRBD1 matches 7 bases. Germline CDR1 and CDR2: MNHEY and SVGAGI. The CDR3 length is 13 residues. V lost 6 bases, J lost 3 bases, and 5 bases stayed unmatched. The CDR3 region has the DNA TGTGCCAGCAGCACAACAGGGGACTACGAGCAGTACTTC. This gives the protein CASSTTGDYEQYF.

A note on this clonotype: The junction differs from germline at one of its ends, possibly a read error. CDR3 nucleotides: TGTGCCGGCAGTTTACCATATCAGCCCCAGCATTTT. Translation: CAGSLPYQPQHF. The chain couples TRBV12-3 or TRBV12-4 to TRBJ1-5; D gene unclear. The CDR3 runs 12 residues.

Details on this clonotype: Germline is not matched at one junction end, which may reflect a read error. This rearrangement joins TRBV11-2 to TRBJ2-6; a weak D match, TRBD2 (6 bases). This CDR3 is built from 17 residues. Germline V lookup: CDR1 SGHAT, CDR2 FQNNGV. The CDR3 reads CAGSLISGVPGANVLTF. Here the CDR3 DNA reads TGTGCCGGCAGCTTAATATCGGGGGTCCCTGGGGCCAACGTCCTGACTTTC.

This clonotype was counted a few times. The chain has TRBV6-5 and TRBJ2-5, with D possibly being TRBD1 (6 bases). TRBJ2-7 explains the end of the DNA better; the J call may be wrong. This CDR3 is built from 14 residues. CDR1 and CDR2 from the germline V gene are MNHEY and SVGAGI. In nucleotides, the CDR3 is TGTGCCAGCAGTTACTCGACAGGATGGGTCGAGCAGTACTTC. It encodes CASSYSTGWVEQYF.

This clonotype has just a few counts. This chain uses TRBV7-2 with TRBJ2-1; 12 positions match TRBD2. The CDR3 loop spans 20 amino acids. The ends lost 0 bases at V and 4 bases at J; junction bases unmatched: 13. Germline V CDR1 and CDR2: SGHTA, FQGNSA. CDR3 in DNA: TGTGCCAGCAGCTTAGCCGTAGGACTAGCGGGGAGAATCTCGTACAATGAGCAGTTCTTC. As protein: CASSLAVGLAGRISYNEQFF.

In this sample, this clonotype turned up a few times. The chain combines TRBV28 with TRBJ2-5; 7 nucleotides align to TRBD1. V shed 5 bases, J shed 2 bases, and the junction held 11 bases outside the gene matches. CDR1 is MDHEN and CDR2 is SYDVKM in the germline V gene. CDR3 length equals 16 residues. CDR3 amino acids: CASSTTGLAPQETQYF. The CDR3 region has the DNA TGTGCCAGCAGTACGACAGGGTTGGCCCCACAAGAGACCCAGTACTTC.

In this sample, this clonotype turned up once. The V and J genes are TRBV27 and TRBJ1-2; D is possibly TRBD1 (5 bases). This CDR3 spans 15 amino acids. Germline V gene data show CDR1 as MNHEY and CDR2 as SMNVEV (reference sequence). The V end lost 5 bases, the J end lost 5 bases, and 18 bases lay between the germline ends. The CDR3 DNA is TGTGCCAGCAGTACATACCGGGACGGTGATTATGGCTACACCTTC. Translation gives CASSTYRDGDYGYTF.

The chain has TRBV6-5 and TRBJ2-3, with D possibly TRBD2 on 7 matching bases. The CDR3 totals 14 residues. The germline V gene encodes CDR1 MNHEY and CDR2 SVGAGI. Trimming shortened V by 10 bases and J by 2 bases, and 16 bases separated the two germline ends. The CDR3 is CANSERGHTDTQYF. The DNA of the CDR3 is TGTGCCAACAGCGAGCGGGGACACACAGATACGCAGTATTTT.

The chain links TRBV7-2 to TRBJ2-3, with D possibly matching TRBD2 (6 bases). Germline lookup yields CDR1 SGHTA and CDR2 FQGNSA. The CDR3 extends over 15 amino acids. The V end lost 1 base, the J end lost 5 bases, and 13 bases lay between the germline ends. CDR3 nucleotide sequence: TGTGCCAGCAGCTTAGTGGGCGGGGTTATAGATACGCAGTATTTT. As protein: CASSLVGGVIDTQYF.

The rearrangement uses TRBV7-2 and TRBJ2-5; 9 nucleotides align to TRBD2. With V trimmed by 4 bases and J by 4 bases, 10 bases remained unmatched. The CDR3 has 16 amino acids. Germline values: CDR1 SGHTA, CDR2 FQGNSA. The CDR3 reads CASSSSQGRGGETQYF. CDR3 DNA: TGTGCCAGCAGCTCCTCCCAAGGGCGGGGGGGAGAGACCCAGTACTTC.

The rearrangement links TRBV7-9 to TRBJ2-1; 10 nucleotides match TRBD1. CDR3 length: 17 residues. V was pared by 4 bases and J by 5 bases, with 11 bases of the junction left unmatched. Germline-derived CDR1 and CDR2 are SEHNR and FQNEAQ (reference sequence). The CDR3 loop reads CASSSQEDRGWHNEQFF. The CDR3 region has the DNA TGTGCCAGCAGCTCACAAGAGGACAGGGGGTGGCACAATGAGCAGTTCTTC.

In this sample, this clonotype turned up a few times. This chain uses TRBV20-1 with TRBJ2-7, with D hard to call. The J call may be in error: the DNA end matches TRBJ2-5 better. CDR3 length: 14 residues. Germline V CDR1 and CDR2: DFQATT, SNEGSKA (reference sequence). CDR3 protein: CSAIEGPNLETQYF. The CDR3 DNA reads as TGCAGTGCTATAGAAGGACCTAACTTGGAGACCCAGTACTTC.

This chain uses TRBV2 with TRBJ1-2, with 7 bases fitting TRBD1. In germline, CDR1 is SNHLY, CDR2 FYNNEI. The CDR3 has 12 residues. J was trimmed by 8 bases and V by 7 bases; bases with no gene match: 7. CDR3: CASTKGAGGYTF. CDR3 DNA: TGTGCCAGCACCAAGGGGGCGGGCGGCTACACCTTC.

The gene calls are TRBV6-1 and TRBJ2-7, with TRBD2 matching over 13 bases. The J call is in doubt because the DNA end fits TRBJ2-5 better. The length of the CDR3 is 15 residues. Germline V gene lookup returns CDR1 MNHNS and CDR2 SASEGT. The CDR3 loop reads CASRLAGGPVETQYF. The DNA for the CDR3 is TGTGCCAGCAGACTAGCGGGGGGGCCCGTGGAGACCCAGTACTTC.

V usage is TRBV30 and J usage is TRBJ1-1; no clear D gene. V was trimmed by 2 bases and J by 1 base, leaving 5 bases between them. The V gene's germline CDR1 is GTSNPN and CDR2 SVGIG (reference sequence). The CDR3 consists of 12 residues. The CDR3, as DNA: TGTGCCTGGAGTCCAGCGAACACTGAAGCTTTCTTT. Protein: CAWSPANTEAFF.